A single sample gave rise to the 30 T cell receptor beta chains below, sequenced in a study of T cells after yellow fever vaccination. TCRdb reprocessed the 5' RACE reads with MiXCR, giving one entry per CDR3 protein. The sample lists approximately 510,000 distinct CDR3 sequences, around a fifth occurring once. The starting material was PBMCs, obtained approximately 22 days after the first yellow fever vaccination. The receptors derive from a young man who received the YFV17D yellow fever vaccine.

The table lists this clonotype with many counts. This chain joins TRBV10-3 and TRBJ2-5, with 8 bases identical to TRBD1. In germline, CDR1 is ENHRY, CDR2 SYGVKD. V was clipped by 10 bases and J by 4 bases; unmatched bases: 5. This CDR3 has 12 amino acids. DNA of the CDR3: TGTGCCAGTACAGGGGGTGGAGAGACCCAGTACTTC. Translated, it gives CASTGGGETQYF.

This clonotype has just a few counts. This chain links TRBV4-1 with TRBJ1-5, with D uncertain. This CDR3 is built from 15 residues. V was cut by 0 bases and J by 0 bases, with 6 bases left in between. Germline V gene data show CDR1 as MGHRA and CDR2 as YSYEKL. In DNA, the CDR3 is TGCGCCAGCAGCCAAGATTGGATTAGCAATCAGCCCCAGCATTTT. This gives the protein CASSQDWISNQPQHF.

This clonotype came up many times. Here the CDR3 reads CASSITGGGSPLHF. The CDR3 DNA reads as TGCGCCAGCAGCATCACAGGGGGAGGTTCACCCCTCCACTTT. This chain joins TRBV5-1 and TRBJ1-6; TRBD1 aligns across 8 bases. V lost 4 bases to trimming and J lost 9 bases; unmatched junction nucleotides: 6. Germline CDR1 is SGHRS and CDR2 is YFSETQ. CDR3 length: 14 amino acids.

The chain is built from TRBV7-2 and TRBJ2-7; D is possibly TRBD1 or TRBD2 (5 bases each). There are 15 residues in the CDR3. Germline CDR1 and CDR2: SGHTA and FQGNSA. V was clipped by 5 bases and J by 7 bases, with 21 bases between them. For the CDR3, the DNA is TGTGCCAGCAGCGCCGGATTGGGGCCGGGAAAAGAGCAGTACTTC. As protein: CASSAGLGPGKEQYF.

This clonotype was recorded a few times. The chain uses TRBV6-2 or TRBV6-3 and TRBJ1-5; D not certain. The CDR3 is made up of 17 amino acids. Germline CDR1 and CDR2: MNHEY and SVGEGT. With 5 bases removed from V and 0 bases from J, the gap between germline ends came to 17 bases. CDR3 sequence: CASSRPRTAYSNQPQHF. The CDR3, as DNA: TGTGCCAGCAGTCGGCCGCGTACAGCTTATAGCAATCAGCCCCAGCATTTT.

On this clonotype: At one end the junction does not follow the germline gene, possibly because of a read error. The rearrangement links TRBV4-1 to TRBJ2-1; 8 bases are a match to TRBD2. Germline V gene data show CDR1 as MGHRA and CDR2 as YSYEKL. The CDR3 totals 15 residues. This chain's CDR3 is CAGRPSGSSYNEQFF. CDR3 DNA sequence: TGCGCCGGCAGACCCAGCGGGAGCTCCTACAATGAGCAGTTCTTC.

The rearrangement links TRBV3-1 to TRBJ2-5; D unresolved. V was pared by 5 bases and J by 3 bases, with 10 bases between. The CDR3 runs 13 residues. The germline V gene has CDR1 LGHDT and CDR2 YNNKEL (reference sequence). For the CDR3, the DNA is TGTGCCAGCAGCTCGCAAGGGAAAGAGACCCAGTACTTC. Protein sequence: CASSSQGKETQYF.

This clonotype has only a few counts. The chain is built from TRBV7-2 and TRBJ1-1, with 7 bases identical to TRBD1. This CDR3 region has 14 residues. Germline-derived CDR1 and CDR2 are SGHTA and FQGNSA. With V trimmed by 6 bases and J by 0 bases, 4 bases remained unmatched. This CDR3 reads CASSVGTVNTEAFF. As DNA, the CDR3 is TGTGCCAGCAGTGTTGGGACAGTGAACACTGAAGCTTTCTTT.

There are a few counts of this clonotype. The genes are TRBV18 and TRBJ1-1; no clear D. The CDR3 loop spans 11 amino acids. Trimming pared 4 bases from V and 8 bases from J, leaving 8 bases between. CDR1 is KGHSH, CDR2 LQKENI, per germline. The CDR3 here is CASSLWEEAFF. Here the CDR3 DNA reads TGTGCCAGCTCACTTTGGGAAGAAGCTTTCTTT.

This clonotype occurred many times. The chain couples TRBV29-1 to TRBJ1-1; D not certain. Germline V gives CDR1 SQVTM, CDR2 ANQGSEA. V was clipped by 4 bases and J by 0 bases, with 6 bases between them. This CDR3 region has 12 residues. CDR3 sequence reads: CSVGYMNTEAFF. In nucleotides, the CDR3 is TGCAGCGTTGGGTACATGAACACTGAAGCTTTCTTT.

This chain links TRBV5-1 with TRBJ1-2, with D perhaps TRBD1 (5 bases). Trimming removed 4 bases at V and 3 bases at J, with 16 bases between. The CDR3 is made up of 15 amino acids. Germline lookup yields CDR1 SGHRS and CDR2 YFSETQ. CDR3 amino acids: CASSPPGQGHYGYTF. The DNA of the CDR3 is TGCGCCAGCAGCCCACCGGGGCAGGGCCACTATGGCTACACCTTC.

This clonotype was picked up a small number of times. This chain joins TRBV5-6 and TRBJ1-1; D uncertain. CDR3 size: 13 residues. Per germline, CDR1 SGHDT and CDR2 YYEEEE. V lost 2 bases, J lost 4 bases, and 9 bases lay in between. CDR3 nucleotide sequence: TGTGCCAGCAGCTTCTTCGAGGGCACTGAAGCTTTCTTT. It translates to CASSFFEGTEAFF.

The V call is TRBV18, the J call TRBJ2-2, with a tentative D call TRBD2 (5 bases). Trimming took 2 bases from V and 6 from J, leaving 13 bases between them. Germline V gene sequence: CDR1 KGHSH, CDR2 LQKENI. The CDR3 is made up of 15 amino acids. The CDR3 is CASSPGGLLSGELFF. For the CDR3, the DNA is TGTGCCAGCTCACCAGGAGGACTCCTCTCCGGGGAGCTGTTTTTT. Looking up the rest from reference TRBV18 and TRBJ2-2 gives the full variable domain: NAGVMQNPRHLVRRRGQEARLRCSPMKGHSHVYWYRQLPEEGLKFMVYLQKENIIDESGMPKERFSAEFPKEGPSILRIQQVVRGDSAAYFCASSPGGLLSGELFFGEGSRLTVL.

This clonotype was seen only a few times. The V and J genes are TRBV6-1 and TRBJ2-5; D remains ambiguous. V was trimmed by 5 bases and J by 5 bases, leaving 15 bases between them. From germline, CDR1 is MNHNS and CDR2 SASEGT. This CDR3 spans 14 amino acids. The CDR3 region is CASSLLGGWETQYF. CDR3 nucleotide sequence: TGTGCCAGCAGTCTCCTGGGTGGCTGGGAGACCCAGTACTTC.

The chain joins TRBV30 to TRBJ2-7, with TRBD2 as a possible D gene (6 bases). V dropped 2 bases and J dropped 5 bases, with 7 bases sitting between them. This CDR3 comprises 11 residues. CDR1 and CDR2 from the germline V gene are GTSNPN and SVGIG (reference sequence). The DNA of the CDR3 is TGTGCCTGGAGTACGGGGGACGAGCAGTACTTC. As protein: CAWSTGDEQYF.

This clonotype was seen repeatedly, ten times or more. The rearrangement joins TRBV2 to TRBJ2-3; D not certain. Germline V gives CDR1 SNHLY, CDR2 FYNNEI. V was shortened by 5 bases and J by 4 bases, with 4 bases between the two germline ends. The CDR3 is made up of 11 amino acids. The CDR3 nucleotides are TGTGCCAGCAGTAATCCAGATACGCAGTATTTT. Its protein is CASSNPDTQYF.

This clonotype was observed a few times. V is TRBV10-2 and J is TRBJ2-7, with D perhaps matching TRBD1 or TRBD2 (7 bases each). V lost 7 bases, J lost 5 bases, and 15 bases lay in between. The CDR3 is 13 amino acids. The V gene's germline CDR1 is WSHSY and CDR2 SAAADI. The CDR3 nucleotides read TGCGCCAGCATAGGCCCAGGGGGGGACGAGCAGTACTTC. It specifies CASIGPGGDEQYF.

This clonotype was recorded a few times. This chain connects TRBV7-2 to TRBJ2-1; a weak D match, TRBD1 (6 bases). Germline CDR1 SGHTA, CDR2 FQGNSA. The CDR3 has 14 amino acids. V was trimmed by 5 bases and J by 9 bases, leaving 17 bases between them. The CDR3 loop is CASSVRRGRGEQFF. CDR3 DNA: TGTGCCAGCAGCGTACGCAGGGGCAGGGGTGAGCAGTTCTTC.

Only a few counts were recorded for this clonotype. The chain employs TRBV15 and TRBJ2-3; TRBD1 is a possible D gene (6 bases). The CDR3 runs to 16 residues. Trimming shortened V by 6 bases and J by 2 bases, and 18 bases separated the two germline ends. Germline V gene sequence: CDR1 LNHNV, CDR2 YYDKDF (reference sequence). In DNA, the CDR3 is TGTGCCACCAGGAGGCAGGGGAATGTTTTCACAGATACGCAGTATTTT. This codes for CATRRQGNVFTDTQYF.

This clonotype was counted only a few times. The rearrangement links TRBV9 to TRBJ1-1, with D possibly being TRBD1 (5 bases). CDR3 length: 13 amino acids. V was trimmed by 3 bases and J by 4 bases, leaving 10 bases between them. In germline, CDR1 is SGDLS, CDR2 YYNGEE. DNA for the CDR3: TGTGCCAGCAGCGGAGATGACAGCACTGAAGCTTTCTTT. It yields the protein CASSGDDSTEAFF. Drawing the rest from reference TRBV9 and TRBJ1-1, the complete variable domain is DSGVTQTPKHLITATGQRVTLRCSPRSGDLSVYWYQQSLDQGLQFLIQYYNGEERAKGNILERFSAQQFPDLHSELNLSSLELGDSALYFCASSGDDSTEAFFGQGTRLTVV.

This clonotype was found a few times. The J gene is TRBJ2-4, the V gene TRBV30; 10 bases line up with TRBD1. Trimming cost V 1 base and J 8 bases; bases outside gene matches: 5. This CDR3 has 14 residues. Germline values: CDR1 GTSNPN, CDR2 SVGIG (reference sequence). The DNA of the CDR3 is TGTGCCTGGAGTGCTTCCGGGACAGGGGACATTCAGTACTTC. Residues: CAWSASGTGDIQYF. Looking up the rest from reference TRBV30 and TRBJ2-4 gives the full variable domain: SQTIHQWPATLVQPVGSPLSLECTVEGTSNPNLYWYRQAAGRGLQLLFYSVGIGQISSEVPQNLSASRPQDRQFILSSKKLLLSDSGFYLCAWSASGTGDIQYFGAGTRLSVL.

The V gene is TRBV7-6, the J gene TRBJ2-7; D possibly corresponds to TRBD1 (7 bases). This CDR3 spans 16 amino acids. Germline CDR1 reads SGHVS; CDR2 reads FNYEAQ. Trimming removed 0 bases at V and 2 bases at J, with 14 bases between. Written as DNA, the CDR3 is TGTGCCAGCAGCTTAGCAGGGGGCGGGGTGCCCTACGAGCAGTACTTC. It yields the protein CASSLAGGGVPYEQYF.

This clonotype was seen only a few times. The CDR3 sequence: CASAPAATYNEQFF. CDR3 DNA sequence: TGCGCCAGCGCACCTGCCGCTACCTACAATGAGCAGTTCTTC. V and J are TRBV5-1 and TRBJ2-1; D remains unclear. Germline-derived CDR1 and CDR2 are SGHRS and YFSETQ. The V and J ends lost 7 bases and 2 bases respectively, with 13 bases between them. This CDR3 is 14 amino acids long.

This clonotype came up many times. The gene calls are TRBV11-1 and TRBJ2-1; 8 bases agree with TRBD1. Germline CDR1 SGHAT, CDR2 FQDESV (reference sequence). There are 15 residues in the CDR3. Unmatched junction bases numbered 2, after V lost 2 bases and J lost 2 bases. The CDR3 region is CASSLLTGAYNEQFF. The CDR3 DNA sequence: TGTGCCAGCAGCTTATTGACAGGGGCCTACAATGAGCAGTTCTTC. The full variable domain, rest sourced from reference TRBV11-1 and TRBJ2-1, is EAEVAQSPRYKITEKSQAVAFWCDPISGHATLYWYRQILGQGPELLVQFQDESVVDDSQLPKDRFSAERLKGVDSTLKIQPAELGDSAMYLCASSLLTGAYNEQFFGPGTRLTVL.

Concerning this clonotype itself: An end of the junction does not agree with germline; a read error may underlie this. J is TRBJ1-1 and V is TRBV14; TRBD1 might be the D (6 bases). This CDR3 contains 11 residues. CDR1 is SGHDN, CDR2 FVKESK, per germline. In DNA form, the CDR3 reads TGTGCCAGCAACCAACAGGGTGAAGCTTTCTTT. Amino acids: CASNQQGEAFF. The full variable domain, in which reference TRBV14 and TRBJ1-1 provide the parts outside the CDR3, is EAGVTQFPSHSVIEKGQTVTLRCDPISGHDNLYWYRRVMGKEIKFLLHFVKESKQDESGMPNNRFLAERTGGTYSTLKVQPAELEDSGVYFCASNQQGEAFFGQGTRLTVV.

V usage is TRBV11-2 and J usage is TRBJ1-4, with D perhaps TRBD1 (5 bases). Per the germline V gene, CDR1 is SGHAT and CDR2 is FQNNGV. This CDR3 is built from 16 residues. V lost 4 bases and J lost 7, with 19 bases in between. CDR3 DNA: TGTGCCAGCAGCTCGGAGTTCGGGGACTTCCGTGAAAAACTGTTTTTT. It specifies CASSSEFGDFREKLFF. The variable domain in full, completed from reference TRBV11-2 and TRBJ1-4, reads EAGVAQSPRYKIIEKRQSVAFWCNPISGHATLYWYQQILGQGPKLLIQFQNNGVVDDSQLPKDRFSAERLKGVDSTLKIQPAKLEDSAVYLCASSSEFGDFREKLFFGSGTQLSVL.

J is TRBJ2-3 and V is TRBV13; D is perhaps TRBD1 (7 bases). Germline V gene lookup returns CDR1 PRHDT and CDR2 FYEKMQ (reference sequence). The CDR3 spans 14 residues. V was clipped by 5 bases and J by 4 bases, with 13 bases between them. The CDR3 DNA follows: TGTGCCAGCAGCACAGACAGGGACTCAGATACGCAGTATTTT. Its protein product is CASSTDRDSDTQYF.

This clonotype was seen only a few times. This chain uses TRBV20-1 with TRBJ2-7; D is ambiguous. CDR3 size: 13 residues. Trimming pared 2 bases from V and 6 bases from J, leaving 14 bases between. Germline CDR1 DFQATT, CDR2 SNEGSKA (reference sequence). The CDR3 nucleotides are TGCAGTGCTAGACCGGAATGGGTGGGCGAGCAGTACTTC. The encoded protein is CSARPEWVGEQYF.

This clonotype showed up just a few times. The chain joins TRBV6-6 to TRBJ2-7, with no clear D. This CDR3 is built from 12 residues. Deletions cut 4 bases from V and 4 bases from J, with 8 bases between. Per the germline V gene, CDR1 is MNHNY and CDR2 is SVGAGI (reference sequence). The CDR3 sequence: CASSSGRYEQYF. The DNA of the CDR3 is TGTGCCAGCAGTTCTGGCAGGTACGAGCAGTACTTC.

The chain links TRBV6-2 or TRBV6-3 to TRBJ2-5, with 9 bases aligning to TRBD1. Looked up from germline, CDR1 is MNHEY and CDR2 is SVGEGT. This CDR3 comprises 17 residues. V lost 4 bases and J lost 3; bases outside the gene matches: 12. The CDR3 sequence: CASSSRFNGDREETQYF. The CDR3 coding sequence is TGTGCCAGCAGTTCTCGGTTTAACGGGGACAGGGAAGAGACCCAGTACTTC.